This T cell receptor beta chain was profiled in a study of T cell repertoires in cytomegalovirus infection. About the research overall: In public TCR beta signatures, there were indications of both CMV infection and matching HLA type. Overall study results and limits: Public TCR beta family frequency separated CMV-and-HLA carriers, including in an independent cohort. Within the response measured ex vivo, HLA-C-restricted CMV-specific TCR beta clonotypes were dominant.

This clonotype was detected many times. As yet, its antigen is unknown. This CDR3 has 14 amino acids. Trimming at V came to 2 bases and at J to 6 bases, leaving 2 bases not matched to a gene. Germline values: CDR1 SGHVS, CDR2 FNYEAQ. TCRdb ran MiXCR on the reads and lists one entry per CDR3 protein. Among 600,000 to 700,000 distinct CDR3 sequences, 33% were seen once, and the ten largest hold 15% to 20%. This chain uses TRBV7-6 with TRBJ2-7, with 12 bases identical to TRBD2. The starting material was cultured PBMCs, obtained from culture after CMV antigen stimulation. This TCR was recovered from a human donor in good health (CMV status not recorded). Some clones in this sample may be carry-over from other donors' samples. This chain's CDR3 is CASSLLAGGLEQYF. The CDR3 nucleotides are TGTGCCAGCAGCTTACTAGCGGGAGGGCTCGAGCAGTACTTC.